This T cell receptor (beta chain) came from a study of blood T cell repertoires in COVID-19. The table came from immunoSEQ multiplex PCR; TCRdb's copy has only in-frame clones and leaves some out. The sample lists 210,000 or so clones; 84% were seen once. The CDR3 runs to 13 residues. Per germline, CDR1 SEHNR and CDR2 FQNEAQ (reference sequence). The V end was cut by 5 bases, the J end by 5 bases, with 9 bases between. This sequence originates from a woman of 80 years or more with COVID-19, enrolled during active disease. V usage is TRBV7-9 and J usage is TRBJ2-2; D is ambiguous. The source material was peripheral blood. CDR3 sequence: CASSPLRTGELFF. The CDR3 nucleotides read TGTGCCAGCAGCCCCCTCAGGACCGGGGAGCTGTTTTTT. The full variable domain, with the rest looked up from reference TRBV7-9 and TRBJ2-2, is DTGVSQNPRHKITKRGQNVTFRCDPISEHNRLYWYRQTLGQGPEFLTYFQNEAQLEKSRLLSDRFSAERPKGSFSTLEIQRTEQGDSAMYLCASSPLRTGELFFGEGSRLTVL.